This TCR beta chain was recovered during a study of cytomegalovirus exposure and HLA in healthy donors. Looking at the study overall: Caucasian-associated ancestry cluster membership applied to around 80% of some 400 genotyped donors. Overall study results and limits: A missense variant in DCLRE1C was later tied to TCR beta V- and J-gene trimming.

13 Jbeta primers and 60 Vbeta primers were used for the PCR. This table comes from immunoSEQ multiplex PCR, and its TCRdb copy is limited to in-frame clones, with some not included. Of 150,000 to 200,000 clones detected, roughly 80% appear once; the ten largest clones hold roughly 3%. Notes on this clone: Its specificity is unknown.

CDR1 and CDR2 (germline): LNHDA, SQIVND (reference sequence). Trimming stripped 0 bases from V and 4 bases from J, with 15 bases between. This CDR3 has 16 amino acids. The chain is built from TRBV19 and TRBJ1-2; the D gene is possibly TRBD1 (5 bases). This sequence originates from a female donor in good health and CMV-seronegative. The sequencing sample was made of PBMCs. The CDR3 loop reads CASSIDEGRGLYGYTF. CDR3 coding DNA: TGTGCCAGTAGTATAGACGAGGGACGGGGACTCTATGGCTACACCTTC.